This T cell receptor (beta chain) emerged from a study of cytomegalovirus exposure and HLA in healthy donors (dated by TCRdb to 2016 to 2017). About the full investigation: An earlier analysis of under 600 of the donors reported about 250 Gb of sequence data and 117 million unique TCR beta sequences from around 200 million T cells. In a later genetic analysis, genome-wide SNP genotypes for about 60% of the 666 donors were used, and that subset was treated as a discovery cohort. An earlier analysis of 587 of the donors used high-throughput TCR beta sequencing to judge whether each TCR beta V gene segment behaved as functional or pseudogenic. High-throughput TCR immunosequencing, statistical association of individual TCRs with disease status, and machine learning were combined to predict cytomegalovirus infection status. Among the 398 genotyped donors, around 81% belonged to the genetic ancestry cluster associated with self-reported Caucasian donors. About 300 gigabases of sequencing data and 70 million to 100 million unique TCR sequences made up an early release that covered 500 to 650 HLA-typed donors. The aim of the study was to test whether cataloging public T cell receptors could identify signatures of past pathogen exposure. The number of donors typed differed by locus, with 629-630 for A, B, C, DRB1 and DQB1, 522 for DQA1, 600 to 610 for DPA1, and roughly 450 for DPB1. A later analysis re-analyzed previously published TCR beta repertoires from approximately 670 donors and added high-resolution HLA genotyping to study TCR occurrence patterns. HLA typing included class I and class II loci at four-digit resolution. All discovery cohort repertoires had been generated on a single sequencing platform. The study used immunosequencing to profile the T cell repertoires of approximately 640 subjects and linked those repertoires to cytomegalovirus serostatus. Across about 370 genotyped donors of the cohort, an average of roughly 250,000 unique TCR beta nucleotide sequences per donor were sequenced, and 15% to 20% of those sequences were non-productive. A handful of DR-DQ haplotypes were handled as single units for association and clustering because linkage in the cohort was strong. Rather than drawing on any new phenotypic data, the later analysis identified candidate immune exposures from TCR beta sequences and the way those sequences occurred across donors. Donor age, sex, ethnicity and CMV serostatus were compiled together with the repertoire data. Along with the roughly 700-subject first cohort, a separate validation cohort of around 110 different subjects was used.

Library method: the immunoSEQ multiplex PCR assay. The multiplex PCR relied on a mix of 60 forward primers for TCR Vbeta segments and 13 reverse primers for TCR Jbeta segments. The CDR3 region of rearranged TCR beta genes was amplified from genomic DNA by a multiplex PCR assay. On the Illumina HiSeq System, the amplified TCR beta libraries were sequenced as 87-base-pair reads. As for how the authors treated the data: A later analysis tallied 80 million to 95 million unique TCR beta chains across the 700 or so repertoires, and some 10 million of those chains were shared by two or more donors. Raw reads were error-corrected and collapsed into unique sequences by a nearest-neighbor algorithm in which closely related sequences were merged to remove PCR and sequencing errors. CDR3 sequences were aligned to IMGT reference sequences to assign V, D and J gene segments. For a sequence to be retained, a match of at least six nucleotides was required to both a V gene segment and a J gene segment. Rearrangements were classified as productive when the CDR3 lacked stop codons and remained in frame with V and J, and all other rearrangements were classified as non-productive. CDR3 was defined by IMGT convention, running from the second conserved V-encoded cysteine to the conserved J-encoded phenylalanine. In an earlier analysis of around 540 of the donors, sequences lacking an unambiguous match to a single V gene segment were excluded. In an earlier analysis of some 590 of the donors, a V segment was called functional when productive rearrangements were above 56.7%, and segregating when the standard deviation between donors exceeded 5%. A statistical classification framework was developed to diagnose cytomegalovirus status using the catalog of TCR beta chain sequences. In a later analysis, V and J genes were assigned by comparing TCR nucleotide sequences against IMGT/GENE-DB human TR gene sequences. A later analysis assigned CDR3 sequences and most-parsimonious VDJ recombination scenarios with the TCRdist pipeline. In a later analysis, each TCR beta chain was defined by its CDR3 amino acid sequence together with its V-gene family, and reads without a unique V-gene family were excluded. To address suspected cross-contamination and a sequencing artifact, a later analysis removed over 500 highly shared, low-generation-probability nucleotide sequences. In a later analysis, a clonal expansion index was calculated for each public chain from normalized within-repertoire ranks of inferred template counts. In a later analysis, generation probabilities were computed with a VDJ recombination model fitted to out-of-frame rearrangements, and the resulting probabilities were checked against IGoR. Hypergeometric tests were used in a later analysis to score TCR-TCR, TCR-HLA and TCR-CMV co-occurrence, with a repertoire-size bias correction applied to the TCR pairs. In a later analysis, false discovery rates were estimated by permuting HLA or CMV assignments 20 times. A later analysis grouped co-occurring TCRs with DBSCAN, adding TCRdist sequence similarity when clustering within HLA-allele-positive subsets. Repertoires with fewer than 30,000 or more than 120,000 public chains were left out of co-occurrence clustering, as were about 5 repertoires with anomalous nucleotide sharing. In TCRdb, the immuneACCESS table is reduced to in-frame sequences with V and J assigned. These tables do not hold every clone; where another copy was compared, an unresolved V gene accounts for under half, and the others remain unexplained. For V, J and clone size, that table is used; D and trimming come from the DNA. Present in this sample are approximately 300,000 clones, approximately 80% of which were seen just once. The ten top clones hold about 0.28% of the sample.

Note on this clone: Its antigen remains unidentified. Per-base quality was not reported, and no clone a single base away is much larger than it.

In total, fewer than 750 healthy bone marrow donors made up the cohort. All cohort members were sampled while nominally healthy, although unrecorded immune exposures were likely present. The donor tested CMV seronegative, placing the donor among the 350 to 400 seronegative members of the cohort. A peripheral blood sample was provided by each donor, and peripheral blood mononuclear cells were used for TCR beta sequencing. The Qiagen DNeasy Blood Extraction Kit was used to extract genomic DNA from the blood cell samples. Beyond this particular receptor, the publication reports: In a later analysis, HLA-associated TCR beta chains were found to be more clonally expanded and to have lower generation probabilities than equally common non-associated chains. The classifier was reported to diagnose cytomegalovirus status with high specificity and sensitivity in both the original and validation cohorts. A further reported finding was that TCR beta sequences accurately predicted the HLA-A and HLA-B alleles for most subjects in the first cohort. A later analysis associated about 17,000 TCR beta sequences with specific HLA alleles at a false discovery rate of 0.05. A later analysis reported that several top co-occurrence clusters appeared linked to parvovirus B19, influenza, CMV and Epstein-Barr virus. A group of highly shared sequence variants was considered likely to be a technical artifact of the sequencing pipeline. In a later analysis, most CMV-associated TCR beta chains were found to appear HLA-restricted, with HLA associations seemingly driven largely by CMV exposure. The authors suggested that the approach could potentially be generalized to other disease states and immunological phenotypes. A few of the identified cytomegalovirus-associated TCR beta chains were confirmed in vitro to be specific for cytomegalovirus antigens. Roughly uniform sequencing depth across donors was assumed in presence/absence analyses, although this assumption may not hold. The earlier analysis of 587 of the donors excluded seventeen rarely observed V segments, including chromosome 9 orphons, because counts were too low. Because some donors lacked HLA typing at each locus, the association tests relied only on the typed subset. The study gave a list of 150 to 200 TCR beta chains associated with cytomegalovirus. Only TCR beta chains were sequenced in this cohort, and the absence of alpha or paired-chain data limited detectable features. For the cohort, immune exposure information was limited to CMV serostatus. According to a later analysis, TCR association rates differed among HLA loci, with DRB1 alleles showing the most associated TCRs and HLA-C alleles showing the fewest. In a later genetic analysis, fewer N-insertions in productive TCRs were reported among donors in an Asian-associated ancestry cluster than the roughly 700-donor mean. An association between a missense DCLRE1C variant and V-gene and J-gene trimming of TCR beta chains was found in a later genetic analysis and replicated in an independent cohort. In an earlier analysis of approximately 600 of the donors, most TCR beta V segments were observed in productive rearrangements about 90% or about 30% of the time, broadly matching IMGT annotations. Correlated functional status among segregating V segments might reflect linkage disequilibrium, but an unknown experimental factor could not be ruled out. When HLA alleles, especially DR and DQ, strongly co-occurred, TCR associations were difficult to assign to individual alleles. Across donors, most TCR sequences were observed very rarely, whereas some public TCRs were present in many individuals.

This TCR was recovered from a girl aged 2 to 10 in good health and CMV-seronegative. Sequencing was done on a sample of PBMCs.

The CDR3 reads as follows: CASRPFNRALHTEAFF. In nucleotides, the sequence is TGTGCCAGCAGACCATTCAACAGAGCTTTGCACACTGAAGCTTTCTTT. This sequence uses TRBV2 and TRBJ1-1, with the D gene not confidently named. Taken from cysteine to phenylalanine, the CDR3 has 16 residues. The retained sequence is limited to the CDR3, 48 bases, with the frame set at the first base. CDR1 and CDR2 are read off the germline V gene as SNHLY and FYNNEI. Cut back by 6 bases and 3 bases, the V and J ends lie 20 bases apart.